The 11 T cell receptor beta chains presented below share a single source sample, sequenced in a study of technical replicates of blood from four donors. TCRdb keeps only in-frame clones here, not all; method: immunoSEQ multiplex PCR. The table includes fewer than 85,000 clones, approximately 97% detected once. The sequencing sample was made of T cells isolated from PBMCs. Receptor source: a human donor in good health.

This clone was seen once. Different DNA sequences within this sample yield the same CDR3. V is TRBV6-5 and J is TRBJ2-1, with TRBD2 identical over 8 bases. The J segment lost 0 bases and the V segment lost 4 bases, leaving 2 bases of the junction unmatched. The CDR3 is made up of 15 amino acids. Germline V lookup: CDR1 MNHEY, CDR2 SVGAGI. CDR3: CASSLAGSSYNEQFF. In DNA, the CDR3 is TGTGCCAGCAGTTTAGCGGGAAGCTCCTACAATGAGCAGTTCTTC.

The chain employs TRBV7-9 and TRBJ2-7; 12 nucleotides match TRBD1. The CDR3 is 17 residues long. J lost 4 bases, V lost 4 bases, and 11 bases had no gene match. Germline values: CDR1 SEHNR, CDR2 FQNEAQ (reference sequence). CDR3 DNA sequence: TGTGCCAGCAGCTCACCCAAGAGGGGACAGGGGGCATACGAGCAGTACTTC. This gives the protein CASSSPKRGQGAYEQYF.

J is TRBJ1-2 and V is TRBV4-1; 7 bases agree with TRBD1. CDR3 length: 16 residues. From germline, CDR1 is MGHRA and CDR2 YSYEKL. V was clipped by 0 bases and J by 4 bases; unmatched bases: 8. The CDR3 bases are TGCGCCAGCAGCCAAGATCCACAGGGGTTTAGCTATGGCTACACCTTC. Protein sequence: CASSQDPQGFSYGYTF.

The chain links TRBV27 to TRBJ2-2; D unclear. CDR3 size: 12 residues. Germline CDR1 and CDR2: MNHEY and SMNVEV (reference sequence). The ends were cut back, 4 bases at V and 8 bases at J, with 8 bases in the middle. CDR3 coding DNA: TGTGCCAGCAGTTACAGTCTGGGGGAGCTGTTTTTT. This translates into CASSYSLGELFF.

As concerns this clone: The identical CDR3 is also encoded by other nucleotide sequences in the sample. The chain links TRBV18 to TRBJ1-1; TRBD1 is a possible D gene (6 bases). Trimming shortened V by 6 bases and J by 0 bases, and 11 bases separated the two germline ends. The CDR3 has 14 residues. Germline V lookup: CDR1 KGHSH, CDR2 LQKENI. CDR3 sequence reads: CASSPQGMNTEAFF. CDR3 coding DNA: TGTGCCAGCTCCCCGCAGGGGATGAACACTGAAGCTTTCTTT.

The chain uses TRBV2 and TRBJ2-1; D is unclear. The CDR3 has 13 residues. Germline assignment: CDR1 SNHLY and CDR2 FYNNEI. Trimming took off 3 bases at V and 6 bases at J, with 9 bases between the two ends. CDR3 region: CASSDGLFNEQFF. CDR3 DNA sequence: TGTGCCAGCAGTGATGGGCTTTTCAATGAGCAGTTCTTC.

The CDR3 DNA reads TGTGCCAGTAGTATAAGTGGGGCTATTTACAATGAGCAGTTCTTC. Amino acids: CASSISGAIYNEQFF. V and J are TRBV19 and TRBJ2-1; D possibly corresponds to TRBD1 (5 bases). The V and J ends lost 2 bases and 4 bases respectively, with 12 bases between them. In germline, CDR1 is LNHDA, CDR2 SQIVND (reference sequence). The CDR3 is made up of 15 amino acids.

V is TRBV30 and J is TRBJ1-2; D is undetermined. This CDR3 contains 13 residues. V was cut by 0 bases and J by 3 bases, with 8 bases left in between. The germline V gene encodes CDR1 GTSNPN and CDR2 SVGIG (reference sequence). The CDR3 coding sequence is TGTGCCTGGAGTGTAGCCATGCACTATGGCTACACCTTC. Amino acids: CAWSVAMHYGYTF.

V gene TRBV5-4 combines with J gene TRBJ2-7, with TRBD2 identical over 9 bases. The germline CDR1 and CDR2 sequences are SGHNT and YYREEE (reference sequence). V was pared by 5 bases and J by 4 bases, with 7 bases of the junction left unmatched. The CDR3 runs to 14 residues. The CDR3: CASRASGDIYEQYF. For the CDR3, the DNA is TGTGCCAGCAGAGCTAGCGGGGACATTTACGAGCAGTACTTC.

The V call is TRBV10-3, the J call TRBJ1-1; D is possibly TRBD1 (5 bases). Germline CDR1 reads ENHRY; CDR2 reads SYGVKD. Trimming pared 7 bases from V and 0 bases from J, leaving 21 bases between. The CDR3 loop spans 17 amino acids. CDR3 sequence: CAITSKAGRNMNTEAFF. DNA of the CDR3: TGTGCCATCACCAGCAAAGCGGGACGGAACATGAACACTGAAGCTTTCTTT.

The chain combines TRBV7-3 with TRBJ2-1, with 13 bases aligning to TRBD2. The V gene end was trimmed by 6 bases and the J gene end by 4 bases; junction bases not matched to a gene: 9. From germline, CDR1 is SGHTA and CDR2 FQGTGA. The CDR3 extends over 17 amino acids. DNA of the CDR3: TGTGCCAGCAGAAACGGACTAGCGGGAGCTAAATACAATGAGCAGTTCTTC. As protein: CASRNGLAGAKYNEQFF.